A selection of T cell receptor beta chains follows, all from one sample in a study of T cells after yellow fever vaccination. Each CDR3 protein is one row after TCRdb ran MiXCR on the 5' RACE reads. The sample yields 310,000 or so distinct CDR3 sequences, approximately 3.9% seen once. Sequencing was performed on PBMCs, taken on the day of the yellow fever booster vaccination. The receptors were sampled from a man aged 18-30 years who received the YFV17D yellow fever vaccine. The CDR3 runs from the conserved cysteine through the conserved F or W. The D gene is left open where the match is weak. Rows give clone size only sometimes, using once, few, many, or a class for an expanded clone.

many,TRBD2,TRBJ2-1,TRBV11-2,CASLAGGDNEQFF
many,TRBD1,TRBJ2-3,TRBV5-1,CASTTGGFYTDTQYF
many,NA,TRBJ2-3,TRBV11-2,CASSDTDTQYF
NA,TRBD1,TRBJ2-2,TRBV7-2,CASSWTGGGTRELFF
many,NA,TRBJ2-1,TRBV7-8,CASSSPTVHEQFF
many,NA,TRBJ2-5,TRBV7-2,CASSLGGGHNTQYF
many,TRBD1,TRBJ2-1,TRBV15,CATSGTGDNEQFF
few,NA,TRBJ1-1,TRBV5-5,CASSIGDWSEAFF
NA,NA,TRBJ1-4,TRBV7-2,CASSWATGEKLFF
NA,TRBD1,TRBJ2-1,TRBV4-2,CASSQGWTGKGDNEQFF